Listed below are T cell receptor beta chains from one sample, sequenced in a study of blood T cell repertoires in COVID-19. The assay was immunoSEQ multiplex PCR, and TCRdb's table has in-frame clones only and misses some. The sample has around 200,000 clones, about 90% seen once. The material sequenced was peripheral blood. All receptors derive from a woman under 30 who had recovered from COVID-19. Each CDR3 is given with its conserved first and last residue.

V gene: TRBV9
CDR3 protein: CASSVGRSGVSTDTQYF

V gene: TRBV7-9
CDR3 protein: CASSLALGVYNEQFF

V gene: TRBV19
CDR3 protein: CASTTRIGGTRPEAFF

V gene: TRBV5-1
CDR3 protein: CASRFDREGYTF

V gene: TRBV19
CDR3 protein: CASSIGLLQGQNTEAFF

V gene: TRBV24-1
CDR3 protein: CATSDRQGAREKLFF

V gene: TRBV5-8
CDR3 protein: CASSPLRDNTYEQYF

V gene: TRBV18
CDR3 protein: CASSPQPGQQNEQFF

V gene: TRBV7-9
CDR3 protein: CASSQDRALDGYTF

V gene: TRBV27
CDR3 protein: CASSVKTGSEQYF

V gene: TRBV28
CDR3 protein: CASKVLVVRENSEAFF

V gene: TRBV27
CDR3 protein: CASSLAGPSYNEQFF

V gene: TRBV5-6
CDR3 protein: CASRSRGSYEQYF

V gene: TRBV6-2/TRBV6-3
CDR3 protein: CASSYGVVGGTEAFF

V gene: TRBV2
CDR3 protein: CASRPGTGGIFEQYF

V gene: TRBV5-1
CDR3 protein: CASSLSPGQPQHF

V gene: TRBV4-2
CDR3 protein: CASSKGYPIGEDTEAFF

V gene: TRBV25-1
CDR3 protein: CASSEYIGAGQGVEQYF

V gene: TRBV14
CDR3 protein: CASSLQTNTEAFF

V gene: TRBV6-5
CDR3 protein: CASSYSGTGVVGPQHF

V gene: TRBV10-1
CDR3 protein: CATSRTSGNEQYF

V gene: TRBV6-6
CDR3 protein: CASRNWGVQGNNEQFF

V gene: TRBV25-1
CDR3 protein: CASSGTGGGEKLFF

V gene: TRBV30
CDR3 protein: CAWRGPGTGVNGYTF